Each of the 23 T cell receptor beta chains below was sequenced from the same sample in a study of CD8 T cells in Susac syndrome. RNA was extracted with the RNeasy kit, and a quantity of roughly 0.5 to 1 ug was reverse transcribed using random hexamers. TCRdb ran MiXCR on the immunoSEQ multiplex PCR reads and lists one entry per CDR3 protein. The table records about 190,000 distinct CDR3 sequences, 95% of them present only once. The sample comprised CD4+ T cells from PBMCs. These receptors all come from a human donor in good health.

This sequence joins TRBV19 and TRBJ1-2, with no clear D. The V end was cut by 3 bases, the J end by 2 bases, with 16 bases between. From germline, CDR1 is LNHDA and CDR2 SQIVND (reference sequence). The CDR3 length is 16 residues. The CDR3 DNA reads TGTGCCAGTAGTATTGGGAAGAGGCAACTCAACTATGGCTACACCTTC. Residues: CASSIGKRQLNYGYTF.

The chain recombines TRBV24-1 with TRBJ2-3; TRBD1 agrees at 7 bases. Germline trimming cut 2 bases from V and 5 bases from J; bases unmatched to any gene: 9. Germline-derived CDR1 and CDR2 are KGHDR and SFDVKD. This CDR3 is 16 amino acids long. Here the CDR3 reads CATSDSRDSLIDTQYF. The CDR3 DNA sequence: TGTGCCACCAGTGATTCCAGGGACAGTTTAATAGATACGCAGTATTTT.

The chain combines TRBV7-8 with TRBJ1-5; TRBD1 might be the D (6 bases). Germline V CDR1 and CDR2: SGHVS, FQNEAQ. V lost 5 bases and J 4 bases, leaving 15 bases between the germline ends. The CDR3 contains 15 residues. CDR3 bases: TGTGCCAGCAGCGGAACAGGGCTAGGGAATCAGCCCCAGCATTTT. It codes for CASSGTGLGNQPQHF. Complete variable domain (other parts from reference TRBV7-8 and TRBJ1-5): GAGVSQSPRYKVAKRGQDVALRCDPISGHVSLFWYQQALGQGPEFLTYFQNEAQLDKSGLPSDRFFAERPEGSVSTLKIQRTQQEDSAVYLCASSGTGLGNQPQHFGDGTRLSIL.

The chain employs TRBV24-1 and TRBJ2-1; 14 nucleotides agree with TRBD2. V shed 3 bases, J shed 8 bases, and the junction held 2 bases outside the gene matches. The CDR3 is 15 residues long. Germline V gene lookup returns CDR1 KGHDR and CDR2 SFDVKD. The CDR3 here is CATSDGGLAGDEQFF. The DNA of the CDR3 is TGTGCCACCAGTGATGGGGGACTAGCGGGGGATGAGCAGTTCTTC.

The chain couples TRBV5-6 to TRBJ2-7; D unclear. V was clipped by 1 base and J by 5 bases, with 7 bases between them. CDR3 size: 12 residues. The germline CDR1 and CDR2 sequences are SGHDT and YYEEEE. This CDR3 is CASSLPSHEQYV. The DNA for the CDR3 is TGTGCCAGCAGCTTGCCCTCGCACGAGCAGTACGTC.

This clonotype has just one count. The chain employs TRBV28 and TRBJ2-5; D ambiguous. V lost 6 bases, J lost 5 bases, and 7 bases lay in between. The germline gives CDR1 MDHEN, CDR2 SYDVKM. The CDR3 consists of 11 residues. The CDR3 region has the DNA TGTGCCAGCAGGACGTCGGAGACCCAGTACTTC. This encodes CASRTSETQYF.

V and J are TRBV20-1 and TRBJ2-5, with D possibly TRBD2 on 5 matching bases. The CDR3 has 16 amino acids. Trimming removed 0 bases at V and 4 bases at J, with 18 bases between. Germline assignment: CDR1 DFQATT and CDR2 SNEGSKA (reference sequence). CDR3 coding DNA: TGCAGTGCTAGAGATCCCCAACTAGTCCCCGGAGAGACCCAGTACTTC. Encoded protein: CSARDPQLVPGETQYF.

This sequence joins TRBV7-9 and TRBJ2-7, with D possibly being TRBD2 (5 bases). Germline CDR1 reads SEHNR; CDR2 reads FQNEAQ (reference sequence). The V end lost 2 bases, the J end lost 1 base, and 9 bases lay between the germline ends. This CDR3 spans 14 amino acids. This chain's CDR3 is CASSLSLVSYEQYV. The CDR3 DNA reads as TGTGCCAGCAGCTTATCACTAGTTTCCTACGAGCAGTACGTC.

This clonotype was counted a single time. This chain uses TRBV29-1 with TRBJ2-7; no reliable D call. Germline V gene data show CDR1 as SQVTM and CDR2 as ANQGSEA. Trimming stripped 3 bases from V and 3 bases from J, with 12 bases between. The CDR3 runs 13 residues. CDR3: CSVDAGFGYEQYF. As DNA, the CDR3 is TGCAGCGTTGATGCAGGATTTGGCTACGAGCAGTACTTC.

The chain combines TRBV7-9 with TRBJ2-7; 10 bases match TRBD2. V lost 5 bases, J lost 1 base, and 5 bases stayed unmatched. This CDR3 contains 15 residues. CDR1 is SEHNR and CDR2 is FQNEAQ in the germline V gene (reference sequence). DNA of the CDR3: TGTGCCAGCAGCCGGCGGACTAGCGGATCCTACGAGCAGTACTTC. Translating it yields CASSRRTSGSYEQYF.

This chain uses TRBV20-1 with TRBJ2-2; no clear D. The V end was cut by 4 bases, the J end by 1 base, with 10 bases between. Per germline, CDR1 DFQATT and CDR2 SNEGSKA (reference sequence). The CDR3 has 14 amino acids. CDR3 amino acids: CSANVGVNTGELFF. CDR3 in DNA: TGCAGTGCTAATGTGGGTGTGAACACCGGGGAGCTGTTTTTT.

The rearrangement uses TRBV7-2 and TRBJ1-2; 7 bases align to TRBD1. Germline-derived CDR1 and CDR2 are SGHTA and FQGNSA. The CDR3 is made up of 17 amino acids. Trimming at V came to 3 bases and at J to 4 bases, leaving 14 bases not matched to a gene. CDR3: CASSLAGARGTVYGYTF. CDR3 sequence (DNA): TGTGCCAGCAGCTTGGCTGGGGCTCGAGGGACAGTCTATGGCTACACCTTC.

V usage is TRBV23-1 and J usage is TRBJ2-7; TRBD1 agrees at 10 bases. TRBV23-1 is annotated as an ORF whose role is uncertain. With 4 bases clipped from V and 6 bases from J, the junction kept 12 bases outside the gene matches. CDR3 size: 16 residues. CDR3 amino acids: CASSLSGPGQGFEQYF. The DNA of the CDR3 is TGCGCCAGCAGTCTCAGTGGCCCGGGACAGGGGTTCGAGCAGTACTTC.

This chain links TRBV5-1 with TRBJ2-1; D is unclear. V was shortened by 2 bases and J by 8 bases, with 11 bases between the two germline ends. Germline values: CDR1 SGHRS, CDR2 YFSETQ. The CDR3 contains 13 residues. CDR3 sequence reads: CASSFGASDEQFF. The CDR3 DNA follows: TGCGCCAGCAGCTTCGGAGCCTCGGATGAGCAGTTCTTC.

J is TRBJ2-1 and V is TRBV6-1; 10 bases are shared with TRBD2. V was clipped by 3 bases and J by 6 bases; unmatched bases: 5. The CDR3 has 15 amino acids. Germline lookup yields CDR1 MNHNS and CDR2 SASEGT. CDR3 region: CASSEGLANFNEQFF. The CDR3 DNA is TGTGCCAGCAGTGAGGGACTAGCGAACTTCAATGAGCAGTTCTTC.

The chain links TRBV11-2 to TRBJ2-2; D is perhaps TRBD2 (6 bases). Germline CDR1 SGHAT, CDR2 FQNNGV. Trimming stripped 4 bases from V and 6 bases from J, with 12 bases between. The CDR3 totals 14 residues. The CDR3 reads CASSSLAFPGELFF. The CDR3 DNA sequence: TGTGCCAGCAGCTCACTAGCATTCCCCGGGGAGCTGTTTTTT. The entire variable domain, with the rest obtained from reference TRBV11-2 and TRBJ2-2, is as follows: EAGVAQSPRYKIIEKRQSVAFWCNPISGHATLYWYQQILGQGPKLLIQFQNNGVVDDSQLPKDRFSAERLKGVDSTLKIQPAKLEDSAVYLCASSSLAFPGELFFGEGSRLTVL.

The rearrangement uses TRBV29-1 and TRBJ1-6, with D unclear. Germline CDR1 is SQVTM and CDR2 is ANQGSEA. V was pared by 6 bases and J by 8 bases, with 14 bases between. The CDR3 is 13 residues long. CDR3 sequence reads: CSVYTATDSPLHF. The CDR3 DNA is TGCAGCGTCTACACAGCAACCGATTCACCCCTCCACTTT.

The J gene is TRBJ2-7, the V gene TRBV5-6, with 8 bases aligning to TRBD2. Germline assignment: CDR1 SGHDT and CDR2 YYEEEE. This CDR3 contains 16 residues. V was pared by 2 bases and J by 7 bases, with 14 bases of the junction left unmatched. The CDR3 loop is CASSFYSGGFGPEQYF. CDR3 sequence (DNA): TGTGCCAGCAGCTTCTATTCGGGGGGGTTTGGTCCTGAGCAGTACTTC.

The V gene is TRBV2, the J gene TRBJ2-7; unclear D gene. CDR1 SNHLY and CDR2 FYNNEI come from the germline V gene. This CDR3 spans 13 amino acids. Trimming cost V 4 bases and J 5 bases, with 12 bases left between them. In DNA form, the CDR3 reads TGTGCCAGCAGTGGCCTAACGGGCAACGAGCAGTACGTC. Its translation is CASSGLTGNEQYV.

The CDR3: CASNIQPQHF. DNA of the CDR3: TGTGCCAGCAATATCCAGCCCCAGCATTTT. The V gene is TRBV6-6, the J gene TRBJ1-5; D is ambiguous. CDR3 size: 10 residues. The V end was cut by 7 bases, the J end by 7 bases, with 5 bases between. Germline CDR1 is MNHNY and CDR2 is SVGAGI (reference sequence).

The chain links TRBV20-1 to TRBJ2-5; D is uncertain. Germline V gene sequence: CDR1 DFQATT, CDR2 SNEGSKA (reference sequence). V lost 6 bases and J 3 bases, leaving 5 bases between the germline ends. The CDR3 runs to 10 residues. The CDR3 loop is CSALKETQYF. Written as DNA, the CDR3 is TGCAGTGCACTCAAAGAGACCCAGTACTTC.

The chain joins TRBV28 to TRBJ1-2; D is perhaps TRBD1 (5 bases). Trimming removed 6 bases from V and 10 bases from J, with 24 bases in between. The CDR3 is 15 residues long. Germline CDR1 MDHEN, CDR2 SYDVKM. CDR3 sequence reads: CASRPTIGTLSVYTF. As DNA, the CDR3 is TGTGCCAGCAGACCGACCATAGGGACCCTATCGGTCTACACCTTC.

The J gene is TRBJ2-1, the V gene TRBV20-1; 7 nucleotides agree with TRBD2. CDR1 is DFQATT, CDR2 SNEGSKA, per germline (reference sequence). Trimming took 5 bases from V and 4 from J; bases not matched to a gene: 2. CDR3 length: 12 amino acids. CDR3 nucleotide sequence: TGCAGTGCTCTTAGCGGGTACAATGAGCAGTTCTTC. This gives the protein CSALSGYNEQFF.